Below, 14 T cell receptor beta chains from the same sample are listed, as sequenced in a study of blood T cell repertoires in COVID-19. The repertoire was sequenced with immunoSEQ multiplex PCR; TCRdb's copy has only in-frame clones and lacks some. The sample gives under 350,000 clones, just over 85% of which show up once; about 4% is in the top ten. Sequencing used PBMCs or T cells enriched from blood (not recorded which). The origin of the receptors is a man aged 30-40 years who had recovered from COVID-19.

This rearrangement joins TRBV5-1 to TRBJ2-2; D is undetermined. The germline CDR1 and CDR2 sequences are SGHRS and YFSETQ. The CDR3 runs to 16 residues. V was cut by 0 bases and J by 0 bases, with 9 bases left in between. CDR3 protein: CASSLAWSANTGELFF. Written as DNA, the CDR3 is TGCGCCAGCAGCTTGGCCTGGAGCGCGAACACCGGGGAGCTGTTTTTT.

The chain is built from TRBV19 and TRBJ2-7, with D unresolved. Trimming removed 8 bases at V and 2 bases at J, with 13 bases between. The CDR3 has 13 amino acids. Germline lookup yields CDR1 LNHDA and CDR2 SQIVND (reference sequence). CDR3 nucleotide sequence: TGTGCCAGTTCCCTCCTATTGGCCTACGAGCAGTACTTC. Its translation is CASSLLLAYEQYF.

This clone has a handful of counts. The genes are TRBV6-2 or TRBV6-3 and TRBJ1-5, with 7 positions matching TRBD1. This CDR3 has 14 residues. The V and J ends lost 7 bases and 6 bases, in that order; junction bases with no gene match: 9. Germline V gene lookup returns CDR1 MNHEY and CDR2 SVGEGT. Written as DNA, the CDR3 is TGTGCCAGCACCCCGAGCAGGGGGACTCAGCCCCAGCATTTT. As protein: CASTPSRGTQPQHF.

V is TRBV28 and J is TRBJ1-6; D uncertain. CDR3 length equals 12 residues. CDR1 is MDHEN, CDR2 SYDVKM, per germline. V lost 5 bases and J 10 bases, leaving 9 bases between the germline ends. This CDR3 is CASSPNTSPLHF. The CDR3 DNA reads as TGTGCCAGCAGTCCCAACACCTCACCCCTCCACTTT.

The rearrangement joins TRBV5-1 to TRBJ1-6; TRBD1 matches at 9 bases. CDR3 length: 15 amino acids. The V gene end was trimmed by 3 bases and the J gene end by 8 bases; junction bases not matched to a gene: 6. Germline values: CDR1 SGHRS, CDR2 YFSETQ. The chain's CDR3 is CASSSPGQGHSPLHF. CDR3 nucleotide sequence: TGCGCCAGCAGCTCTCCGGGACAGGGCCATTCACCCCTCCACTTT.

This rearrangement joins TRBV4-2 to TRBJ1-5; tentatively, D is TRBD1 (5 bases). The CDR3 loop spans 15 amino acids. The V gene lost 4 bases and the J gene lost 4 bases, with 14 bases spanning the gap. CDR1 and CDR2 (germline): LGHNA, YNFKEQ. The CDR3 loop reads CASSPDRGGNQPQHF. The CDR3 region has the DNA TGTGCCAGCAGCCCCGATCGGGGGGGAAATCAGCCCCAGCATTTT.

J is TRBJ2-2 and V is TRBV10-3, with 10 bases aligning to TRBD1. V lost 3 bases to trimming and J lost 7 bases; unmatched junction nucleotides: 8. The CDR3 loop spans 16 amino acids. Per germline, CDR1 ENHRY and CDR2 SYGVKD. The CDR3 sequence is CAISDWGQGNGGELFF. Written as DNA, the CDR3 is TGTGCCATCAGTGATTGGGGACAGGGGAATGGCGGGGAGCTGTTTTTT.

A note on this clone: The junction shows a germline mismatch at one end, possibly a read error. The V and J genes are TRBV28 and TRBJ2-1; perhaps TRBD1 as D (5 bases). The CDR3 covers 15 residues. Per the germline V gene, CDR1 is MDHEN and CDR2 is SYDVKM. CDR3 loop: CASSLVQGGYYEQFF. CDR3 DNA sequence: TGTGCCAGCAGTTTAGTGCAGGGTGGCTACTATGAGCAGTTCTTC.

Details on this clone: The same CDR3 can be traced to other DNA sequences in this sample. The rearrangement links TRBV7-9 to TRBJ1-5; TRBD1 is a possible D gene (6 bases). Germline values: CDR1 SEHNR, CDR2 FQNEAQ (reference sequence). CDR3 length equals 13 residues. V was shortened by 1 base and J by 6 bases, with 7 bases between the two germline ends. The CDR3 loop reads CASSLDRAQPQHF. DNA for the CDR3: TGTGCCAGCAGCTTAGACAGGGCTCAGCCCCAGCATTTT.

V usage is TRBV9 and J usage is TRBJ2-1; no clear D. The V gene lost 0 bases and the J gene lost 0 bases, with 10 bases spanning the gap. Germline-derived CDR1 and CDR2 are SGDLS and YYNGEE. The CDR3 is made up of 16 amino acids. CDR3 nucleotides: TGTGCCAGCAGCGTAGACGCGCCGAGCTCCTACAATGAGCAGTTCTTC. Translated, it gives CASSVDAPSSYNEQFF. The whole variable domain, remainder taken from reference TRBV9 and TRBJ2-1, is DSGVTQTPKHLITATGQRVTLRCSPRSGDLSVYWYQQSLDQGLQFLIQYYNGEERAKGNILERFSAQQFPDLHSELNLSSLELGDSALYFCASSVDAPSSYNEQFFGPGTRLTVL.

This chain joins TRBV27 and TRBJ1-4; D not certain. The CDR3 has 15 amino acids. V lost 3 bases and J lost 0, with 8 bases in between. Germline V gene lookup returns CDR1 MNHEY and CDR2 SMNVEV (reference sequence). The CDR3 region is CASSFRSATNEKLFF. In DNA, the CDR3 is TGTGCCAGCAGTTTTAGGAGTGCAACTAATGAAAAACTGTTTTTT.

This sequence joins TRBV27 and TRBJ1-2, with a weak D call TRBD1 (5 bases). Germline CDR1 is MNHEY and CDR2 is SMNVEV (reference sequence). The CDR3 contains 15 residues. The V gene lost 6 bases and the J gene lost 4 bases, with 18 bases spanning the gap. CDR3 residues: CASSPGPDWIYGYTF. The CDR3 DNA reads TGTGCCAGCAGCCCAGGGCCCGATTGGATCTATGGCTACACCTTC.

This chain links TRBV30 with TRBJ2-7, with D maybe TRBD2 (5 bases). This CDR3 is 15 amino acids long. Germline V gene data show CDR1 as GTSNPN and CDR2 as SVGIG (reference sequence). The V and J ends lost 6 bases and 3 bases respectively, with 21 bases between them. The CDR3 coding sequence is TGTGCCTGTGGCGGGTGGAGAAACCTAAACTACGAGCAGTACTTC. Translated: CACGGWRNLNYEQYF.

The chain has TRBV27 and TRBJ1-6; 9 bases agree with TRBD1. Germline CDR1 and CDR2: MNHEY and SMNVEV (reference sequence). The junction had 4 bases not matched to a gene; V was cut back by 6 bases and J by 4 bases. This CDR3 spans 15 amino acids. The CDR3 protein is CASSHGTGYNSPLHF. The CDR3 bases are TGTGCCAGCAGCCACGGGACAGGGTATAATTCACCCCTCCACTTT.